The source of this T cell receptor (beta chain) is a study of control samples from healthy donors and cancer patients. The table came from immunoSEQ multiplex PCR; TCRdb's copy has only in-frame clones and leaves some out. The data show under 200,000 clones, nearly 96% seen once. The V end was cut by 0 bases, the J end by 7 bases, with 16 bases between. The CDR3 runs to 15 residues. Germline lookup yields CDR1 SGHRS and CDR2 YFSETQ. The receptor's source is a woman aged 25 to 39 in good health. The rearrangement joins TRBV5-1 to TRBJ1-2; possible D gene TRBD1, 5 bases. The material sequenced was blood. This CDR3 reads CASSLAAELRGGYTF. CDR3 bases: TGCGCCAGCAGCTTGGCCGCGGAACTAAGGGGTGGCTACACCTTC.